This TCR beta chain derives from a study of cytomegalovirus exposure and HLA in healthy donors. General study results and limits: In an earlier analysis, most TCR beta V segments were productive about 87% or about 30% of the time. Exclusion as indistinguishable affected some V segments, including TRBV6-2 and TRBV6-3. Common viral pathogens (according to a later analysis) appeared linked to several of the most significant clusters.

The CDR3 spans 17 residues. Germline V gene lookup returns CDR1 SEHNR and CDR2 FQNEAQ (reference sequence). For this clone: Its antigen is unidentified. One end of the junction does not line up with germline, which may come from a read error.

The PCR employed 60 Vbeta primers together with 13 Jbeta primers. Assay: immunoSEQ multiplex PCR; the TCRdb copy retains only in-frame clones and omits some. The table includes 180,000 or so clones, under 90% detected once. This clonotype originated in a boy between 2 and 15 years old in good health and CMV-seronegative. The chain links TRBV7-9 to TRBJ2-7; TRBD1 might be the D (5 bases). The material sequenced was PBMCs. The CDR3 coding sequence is TGTTCCAGCAGCTTAGGTGGACACCGCTCGCCCACCTACGAGCAGTACTTC. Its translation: CSSSLGGHRSPTYEQYF.